The T cell receptor (beta chain) under discussion was sequenced for a study of blood T cells in healthy people across ages. There are 15 residues in the CDR3. Germline lookup yields CDR1 DFQATT and CDR2 SNEGSKA (reference sequence). Deletions cut 0 bases from V and 9 bases from J, with 18 bases between. Combining a sample-barcoded 5' primer with a J-beta primer mix, a second PCR ran for about 7 to 12 cycles. TCRdb used MiXCR to reprocess the 5' RACE reads, holding one entry per CDR3 protein. This sample has 1.2 million to 1.5 million distinct CDR3 sequences, with approximately 42% found just once. Caucasian individuals from Russia who were healthy and aged about 6 to 95 acted as donors. Researchers report isolating at least 7 million PBMCs per sample. Details on this clonotype: What it binds is not known.

Study observations and caveats: Both naive CD4+ cell counts and diversity were greater in long-lived donors than in aged donors.

The J gene is TRBJ2-1, the V gene TRBV20-1; possibly TRBD1 for D (5 bases). The material sequenced was blood. This TCR was sampled from a woman between 18 and 29 years old in good health. DNA of the CDR3: TGCAGTGCTAGAGAGTACCAGGGTGAGAGTTTTGAGCAGTTCTTC. The encoded protein is CSAREYQGESFEQFF.